This T cell receptor beta chain came from a study of identical twins. Of note for this clonotype: Its target is not known.

TCRdb re-derived calls from the 5' RACE reads in MiXCR, one entry per CDR3 protein. The table has a few hundred thousand distinct CDR3 sequences, approximately 8% seen once. The V end lost 6 bases, the J end lost 7 bases, and 16 bases lay between the germline ends. This CDR3 comprises 13 residues. Germline CDR1 is SGHDN and CDR2 is FVKESK. Study-wide results and caveats: In monozygotic twins, models underestimated the sharing of out-of-frame TCR alpha.

These data were also reused for a study on yellow fever vaccine responses in identical twins.

Sequenced sample: memory (CD45RO+) T cells sorted from blood. The clonotype originates from a woman between 18 and 30 years old in good health. This chain links TRBV14 with TRBJ2-7; D may correspond to TRBD1 or TRBD2 (5 bases each). Here the CDR3 reads CASSTLGTGEQYF. The CDR3 DNA reads as TGTGCCAGCAGTACCCTAGGGACGGGGGAGCAGTACTTC.